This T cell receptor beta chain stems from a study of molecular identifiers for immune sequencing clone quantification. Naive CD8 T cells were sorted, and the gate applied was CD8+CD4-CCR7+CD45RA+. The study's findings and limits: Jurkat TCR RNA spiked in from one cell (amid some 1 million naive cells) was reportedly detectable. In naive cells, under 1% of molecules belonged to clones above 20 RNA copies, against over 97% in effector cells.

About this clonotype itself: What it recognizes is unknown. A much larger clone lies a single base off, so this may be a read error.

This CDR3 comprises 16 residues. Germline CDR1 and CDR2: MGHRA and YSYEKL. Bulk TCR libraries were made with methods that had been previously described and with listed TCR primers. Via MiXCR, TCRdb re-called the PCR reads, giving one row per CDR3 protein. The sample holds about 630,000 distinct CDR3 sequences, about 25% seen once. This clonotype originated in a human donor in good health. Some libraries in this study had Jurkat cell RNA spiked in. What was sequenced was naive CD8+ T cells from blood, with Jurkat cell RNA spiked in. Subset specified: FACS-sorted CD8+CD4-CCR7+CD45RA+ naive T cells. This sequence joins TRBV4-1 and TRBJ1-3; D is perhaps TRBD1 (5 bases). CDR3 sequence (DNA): TGCGCCCGCAGCCAAGTGGTCGGGACTACTGGAAACACCATATATTTT. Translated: CARSQVVGTTGNTIYF.